This T cell receptor beta chain is drawn from a study of blood T cell repertoires in COVID-19. Across the whole study: COVID-19 samples collected from the United States, Italy and Spain covered acute and convalescent phases. T cells, B-cell-depleted T cells, or PBMCs provided the cDNA or gDNA that served as material.

Study processing details: Amplification from reference gene primers served as the basis for estimated nucleated cell counts. The method was immunoSEQ multiplex PCR; TCRdb's version includes in-frame clones alone and lacks a portion of them. That table supplies the V and J calls and clone size; D and trimming were determined from the DNA. The sample has roughly 81,000 clones, around 86% seen once. Trimming left V 5 bases short and J 2 bases short, with 7 bases between. There are 13 residues in the CDR3. Germline V gene sequence: CDR1 MNHNY, CDR2 SVGAGI (reference sequence). The material sequenced was peripheral blood. The rearrangement links TRBV6-6 to TRBJ1-5; a weak D match, TRBD1 (5 bases). The clonotype comes from a woman aged 70 to 79 with acute or convalescent COVID-19. Written as DNA, the CDR3 is TGTGCCAGCAGTGACAGAGGCAATCAGCCCCAGCATTTT. Translated, it gives CASSDRGNQPQHF.